This T cell receptor (beta chain) was sequenced for a study of T cells in Graves' hyperthyroidism and ophthalmopathy. This clonotype was seen repeatedly, ten times or more. The antigen is not known. RNA transcripts provided the source from which TCR beta CDR3 regions were amplified. Initially, a first-round RT-PCR of the TCR CDR3 employed the HTBI primer set. In TCRdb, the multiplex PCR reads were re-called with MiXCR into one record per CDR3 protein. The sample carries almost 250,000 distinct CDR3 sequences, over 20% recorded once. The germline V gene has CDR1 KGHDR and CDR2 SFDVKD. The trim removed 5 bases at V and 5 bases at J, leaving 7 bases unmatched. This CDR3 has 15 residues. Study outcomes and limitations: Ophthalmopathy was model-predicted a median around 6.1 months pre-onset.

Clinical symptoms, serum thyroxine and TRAb, thyroid ultrasound and orbital computed tomography were used for the diagnoses. The J gene is TRBJ2-1, the V gene TRBV24-1, with 8 bases lining up with TRBD1. Sequencing was performed on blood. The sequence was obtained from a woman aged 40-49 years with Graves' ophthalmopathy. In DNA, the CDR3 is TGTGCCACCAGTGTGACCGGACAGGGAAACAATGAGCAGTTCTTC. Encoded protein: CATSVTGQGNNEQFF.